This T cell receptor beta chain is from a study of T cell responses to AZD1222 COVID-19 vaccine. Study-level information: Whether given at about 4 or about 12 weeks, second doses were pooled. General observations from the study: Elevations in Spike-specific TCR breadth and depth followed administration of two AZD1222 doses. The study reported that nearly half of spike-specific TCRs target unmutated variant regions. There were mostly white British donors and more females than males, and clonal diversity was possibly underestimated.

TCRdb's table, derived via immunoSEQ multiplex PCR, lists solely in-frame clones and lacks some. The table records about 160,000 clones, roughly 91% of them present only once. This clone was picked up one time. What it recognizes is unknown. The V gene lost 7 bases and the J gene lost 1 base, with 4 bases spanning the gap. The length of the CDR3 is 11 residues. The germline gives CDR1 MNHEY, CDR2 SVGAGI. Sequenced here: peripheral blood, sampled on day 0 of AZD1222 vaccination. The clonotype was recovered from an adult in good health. V is TRBV6-5 and J is TRBJ1-1; no reliable D call. CDR3 sequence (DNA): TGTGCCAGCAACTGGAACACTGAAGCTTTCTTT. Amino acids: CASNWNTEAFF.